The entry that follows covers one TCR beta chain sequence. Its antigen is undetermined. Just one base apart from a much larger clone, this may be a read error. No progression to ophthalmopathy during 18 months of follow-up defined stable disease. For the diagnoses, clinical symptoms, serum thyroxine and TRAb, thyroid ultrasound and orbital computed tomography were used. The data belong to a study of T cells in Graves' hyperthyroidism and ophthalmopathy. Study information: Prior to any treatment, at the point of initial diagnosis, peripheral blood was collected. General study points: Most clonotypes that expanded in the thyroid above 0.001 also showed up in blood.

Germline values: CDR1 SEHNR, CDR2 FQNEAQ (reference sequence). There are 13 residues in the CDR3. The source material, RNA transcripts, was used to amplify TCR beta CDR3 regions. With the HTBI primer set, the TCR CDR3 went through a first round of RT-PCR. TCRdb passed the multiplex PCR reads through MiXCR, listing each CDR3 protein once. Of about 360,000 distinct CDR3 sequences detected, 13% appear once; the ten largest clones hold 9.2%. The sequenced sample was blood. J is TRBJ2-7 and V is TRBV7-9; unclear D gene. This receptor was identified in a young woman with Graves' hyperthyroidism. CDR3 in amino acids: CASSSSSSYERYF. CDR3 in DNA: TGTGCCAGCAGCTCGAGCAGCTCCTACGAGCGGTACTTC.